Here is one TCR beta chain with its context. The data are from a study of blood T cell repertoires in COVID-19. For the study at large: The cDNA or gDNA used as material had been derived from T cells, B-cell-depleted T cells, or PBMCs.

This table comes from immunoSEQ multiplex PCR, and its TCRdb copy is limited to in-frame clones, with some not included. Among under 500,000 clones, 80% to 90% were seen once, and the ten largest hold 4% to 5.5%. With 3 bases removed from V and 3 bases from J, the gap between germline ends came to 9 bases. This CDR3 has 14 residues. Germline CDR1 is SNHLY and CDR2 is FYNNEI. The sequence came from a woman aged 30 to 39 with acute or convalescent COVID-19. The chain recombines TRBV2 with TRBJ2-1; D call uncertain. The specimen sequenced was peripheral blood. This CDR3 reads CASSERVVYNEQFF. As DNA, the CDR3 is TGTGCCAGCAGTGAGCGAGTTGTCTACAATGAGCAGTTCTTC.